This T cell receptor beta chain was sequenced for a study of molecular identifiers for immune sequencing clone quantification. This clonotype was observed many times. For naive CD8 T cells, sorting used the CD8+CD4-CCR7+CD45RA+ phenotype. TCRdb itself ran the PCR reads through MiXCR, one entry per CDR3 protein. The data show hundreds of thousands of distinct CDR3 sequences, with about a fifth seen just once and approximately 0.8% held by the top ten. The germline V gene has CDR1 SGHKS and CDR2 YYEKEE (reference sequence). This CDR3 has 16 amino acids. Deletions cut 0 bases from V and 1 base from J, with 8 bases between.

The receptor was derived from a human donor in good health. Some libraries in this study had Jurkat cell RNA spiked in. The chain employs TRBV5-5 and TRBJ1-6; D is uncertain. Source material: naive CD8+ T cells from blood, with Jurkat cell RNA spiked in. Documented subset: FACS-sorted CD8+CD4-CCR7+CD45RA+ naive T cells. The CDR3 loop reads CASSLGVTSYNSPLHF. The CDR3 nucleotides read TGTGCCAGCAGCTTGGGAGTAACGTCCTATAATTCACCCCTCCACTTT.